This T cell receptor beta chain emerged from a study of T cell changes during pregnancy in multiple sclerosis. Germline V gene data show CDR1 as MRHNA and CDR2 as SNTAGT. The CDR3 is 14 residues long. The J segment lost 1 base and the V segment lost 5 bases, leaving 2 bases of the junction unmatched. Using immunoSEQ multiplex PCR, the repertoire was profiled, and TCRdb retains in-frame clones only, with some absent. The sample has over 80,000 clones, about nine tenths seen once. A few counts support this clone. The J gene is TRBJ2-3, the V gene TRBV6-4; 8 nucleotides agree with TRBD2. The clonotype originates from a female donor in good health, enrolled as a control in a pregnancy study. The starting material was peripheral blood, obtained in the second trimester of pregnancy. CDR3 region: CASSSGGGTDTQYF. In DNA, the CDR3 is TGTGCCAGCAGTTCGGGAGGGGGCACAGATACGCAGTATTTT.